This TCR beta chain was recovered during a study of human T cells and chemical hapten exposure. This clonotype was seen only a few times. TCRdb analysed the RACE reads with MiXCR anew, one entry per CDR3 protein. The sample has some 98,000 distinct CDR3 sequences, 10% to 14% seen once. The sample's time point: pre-sensitization, week 0. Stated treatment: therapeutic diphenylcyclopropenone sensitization with weekly scalp DPC. The sequenced sample was whole blood, obtained in connection with sensitization to the hapten diphenylcyclopropenone (DPC). The sequence came from a woman aged 60 to 75 with alopecia areata. Some clones in this sample may be carry-over from other donors' samples.

CDR3 sequence (DNA): TGTGCCAGCAGATCGGAAACTCGGCCCCAGCATTTT. Translating it yields CASRSETRPQHF. V usage is TRBV2 and J usage is TRBJ1-5, with D uncertain. In germline, CDR1 is SNHLY, CDR2 FYNNEI. The ends were cut back, 6 bases at V and 9 bases at J, with 12 bases in the middle. This CDR3 has 12 amino acids.